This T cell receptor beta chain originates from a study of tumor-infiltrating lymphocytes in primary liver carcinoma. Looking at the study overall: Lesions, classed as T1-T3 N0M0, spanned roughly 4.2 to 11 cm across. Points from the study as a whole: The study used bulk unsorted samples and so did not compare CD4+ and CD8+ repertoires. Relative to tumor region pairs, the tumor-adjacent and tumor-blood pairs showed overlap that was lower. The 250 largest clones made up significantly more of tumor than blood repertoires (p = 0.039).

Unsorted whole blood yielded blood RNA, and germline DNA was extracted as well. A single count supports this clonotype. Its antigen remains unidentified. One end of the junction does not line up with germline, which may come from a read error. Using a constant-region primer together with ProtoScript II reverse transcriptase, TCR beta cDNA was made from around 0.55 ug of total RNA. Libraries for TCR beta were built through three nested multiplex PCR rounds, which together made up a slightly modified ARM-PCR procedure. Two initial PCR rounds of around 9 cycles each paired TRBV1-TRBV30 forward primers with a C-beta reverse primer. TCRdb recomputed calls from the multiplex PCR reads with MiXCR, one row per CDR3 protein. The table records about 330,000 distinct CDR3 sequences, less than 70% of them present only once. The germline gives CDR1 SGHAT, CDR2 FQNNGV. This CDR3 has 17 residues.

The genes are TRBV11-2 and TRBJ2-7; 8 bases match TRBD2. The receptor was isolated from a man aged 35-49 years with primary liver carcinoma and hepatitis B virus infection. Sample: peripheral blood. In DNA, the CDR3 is TGTACCAGCAGCTTGACGGATCCGGGGGGGAACTCCTACGAGCGGTACTTC. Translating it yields CTSSLTDPGGNSYERYF.